These T cell receptor beta chains were read from a single sample in a study of blood T cell repertoires in COVID-19. TCRdb's copy holds only in-frame clones and misses some; the assay was immunoSEQ multiplex PCR. The profile shows about 140,000 clones, approximately 85% of them singletons. Source material: peripheral blood. The receptors stem from a woman of 80 years or more with acute or convalescent COVID-19. CDR3s include the opening cysteine and the closing phenylalanine or tryptophan. Each record gives: D gene, V gene, J gene, clone size, CDR3 DNA, CDR3 protein. A D gene is named only where the DNA matches it firmly. Only part of the rows carry a size: once, few, many, or a class if the clone is expanded.

d_gene: NA; v_gene: TRBV4-1; j_gene: TRBJ1-2; abundance: NA; CDR3nt: TGCGCCAGCAGCCAGCCAGGGGCTATCTATGGCTACACCTTC; CDR3aa: CASSQPGAIYGYTF
d_gene: TRBD2; v_gene: TRBV6-5; j_gene: TRBJ2-5; abundance: NA; CDR3nt: TGTGCCAGCAGTTACCGGACTAGCGGACAAGAGACCCAGTACTTC; CDR3aa: CASSYRTSGQETQYF
d_gene: TRBD2; v_gene: TRBV7-3; j_gene: TRBJ2-5; abundance: NA; CDR3nt: TGTGCCAGCAGTTCCGGGACTAGCGTAAAGTACCAAGAGACCCAGTACTTC; CDR3aa: CASSSGTSVKYQETQYF
d_gene: TRBD2; v_gene: TRBV3-1/TRBV3-2; j_gene: TRBJ2-7; abundance: NA; CDR3nt: TGTGCCAGCAGCCTTAGCGGGTTTTACTACGAGCAGTACTTC; CDR3aa: CASSLSGFYYEQYF
d_gene: TRBD2; v_gene: TRBV5-6; j_gene: TRBJ2-1; abundance: NA; CDR3nt: TGTGCCAGCACCCCGCTAGCGGGAGCTTGGAATGAGCAGTTCTTC; CDR3aa: CASTPLAGAWNEQFF
d_gene: TRBD2; v_gene: TRBV7-6; j_gene: TRBJ2-3; abundance: NA; CDR3nt: TGTGCCAGCAGCATTAGCGGGGGGACAGATACGCAGTATTTT; CDR3aa: CASSISGGTDTQYF
d_gene: NA; v_gene: TRBV5-4; j_gene: TRBJ1-6; abundance: NA; CDR3nt: TGTGCCAGCAGCTTGGCCGTCGGGGGATCACCCCTCCACTTT; CDR3aa: CASSLAVGGSPLHF
d_gene: NA; v_gene: TRBV2; j_gene: TRBJ1-1; abundance: NA; CDR3nt: TGTGCCAGCAGTAGGGGGTACACTGAAGCTTTCTTT; CDR3aa: CASSRGYTEAFF
d_gene: NA; v_gene: TRBV27; j_gene: TRBJ2-5; abundance: NA; CDR3nt: TGTGCCAGCAGGGACAGATTACAAGAGACCCAGTACTTC; CDR3aa: CASRDRLQETQYF
d_gene: NA; v_gene: TRBV9; j_gene: TRBJ2-2; abundance: NA; CDR3nt: TGTGCCAGCAAACAGAGGGGGGGAAACACCGGGGAGCTGTTTTTT; CDR3aa: CASKQRGGNTGELFF
d_gene: NA; v_gene: TRBV7-6; j_gene: TRBJ1-4; abundance: few; CDR3nt: TGTGCCAGCAGCTTAGATCCGGGTGAAAAACTGTTTTTT; CDR3aa: CASSLDPGEKLFF
d_gene: NA; v_gene: TRBV7-9; j_gene: TRBJ1-2; abundance: NA; CDR3nt: TGTGCCAGCAGCTTTTTTACATCGATACGGGACAATCGCTATGGCTACACCTTC; CDR3aa: CASSFFTSIRDNRYGYTF
d_gene: NA; v_gene: TRBV7-9; j_gene: TRBJ1-3; abundance: NA; CDR3nt: TGTGCCAGCAGTTACCTTCGAGGCCGAAACACCATATATTTT; CDR3aa: CASSYLRGRNTIYF
d_gene: TRBD2; v_gene: TRBV27; j_gene: TRBJ2-3; abundance: NA; CDR3nt: TGTGCCAGCAGTTTTGGGCCGGGGGGAGATACGCAGTATTTT; CDR3aa: CASSFGPGGDTQYF
d_gene: TRBD1; v_gene: TRBV29-1; j_gene: TRBJ2-7; abundance: NA; CDR3nt: TGCAGCGTTGTCGAGACCCCGGGACAGGGCTACGAGCAGTACTTC; CDR3aa: CSVVETPGQGYEQYF
d_gene: TRBD1; v_gene: TRBV7-8; j_gene: TRBJ2-1; abundance: NA; CDR3nt: TGTGCCAGCAGTGACTGGACAGGGGAAATTTACAATGAGCAGTTCTTC; CDR3aa: CASSDWTGEIYNEQFF